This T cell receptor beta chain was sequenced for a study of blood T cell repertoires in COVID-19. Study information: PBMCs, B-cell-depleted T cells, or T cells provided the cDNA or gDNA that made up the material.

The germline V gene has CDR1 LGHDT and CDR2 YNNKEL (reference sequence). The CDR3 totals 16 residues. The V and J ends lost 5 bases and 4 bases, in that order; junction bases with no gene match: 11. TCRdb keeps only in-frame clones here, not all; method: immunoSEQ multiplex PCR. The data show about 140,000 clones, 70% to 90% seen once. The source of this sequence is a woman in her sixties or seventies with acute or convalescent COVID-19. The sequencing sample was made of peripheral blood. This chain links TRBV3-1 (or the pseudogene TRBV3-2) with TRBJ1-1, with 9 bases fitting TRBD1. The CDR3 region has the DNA TGTGCCAGCAGCGAACAGGGGGCGATAGGCGGCACTGAAGCTTTCTTT. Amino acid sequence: CASSEQGAIGGTEAFF.